The present entry profiles one T cell receptor beta chain with its context. Its specificity is unknown. Some clones are missing from TCRdb's copy, which holds only in-frame ones; the method was immunoSEQ multiplex PCR. The sample includes some 200,000 clones, roughly three quarters of them seen just once. The sample originates from a study of cytotoxic CD8 clonotypes in ibrutinib-treated CLL. Study in general: Response samples were taken after a median of approximately 13 months on treatment, range 6 to 36. Broader study findings: Relative to age-matched healthy donors, clonality at baseline was higher, and it tracked circulating CD8+ T-cell counts. The times at which samples were taken varied between sustained-remission and progressing patients. The study found clonality rose at ibrutinib response, then fell toward baseline at progression.

Germline CDR1 reads SGHNT; CDR2 reads YENEEA. CDR3 length equals 13 residues. Between the trimmed V and J ends, which lost 3 bases and 2 bases, there was a span of 7 bases. The sample consisted of PBMCs, taken after 12 months of ibrutinib treatment. The chain couples TRBV11-3 to TRBJ1-1, with no clear D. The sequence was obtained from a human donor with chronic lymphocytic leukemia. The CDR3 protein is CASSFRLNTEAFF. CDR3 DNA sequence: TGTGCCAGCAGCTTTAGGTTAAACACTGAAGCTTTCTTT.